This TCR beta chain was identified during a study of blood T cell repertoires in COVID-19. As for the study in general: Italy, Spain and the United States were the sources of the convalescent and acute COVID-19 samples. The analysed material was cDNA or gDNA that came from T cells, B-cell-depleted T cells, or PBMCs.

CDR1 SGDLS and CDR2 YYNGEE come from the germline V gene. The CDR3 spans 14 residues. The V gene lost 2 bases and the J gene lost 5 bases, with 12 bases spanning the gap. How the authors handled the data: Estimates of nucleated cell counts were drawn from the amplification of reference gene primers. The assay was immunoSEQ multiplex PCR, and TCRdb's table has in-frame clones only and misses some. D and trimming come from the DNA, and the V and J calls and clone size come from that table. The sample lists over 350,000 clones; 80% to 90% were seen once. Material: peripheral blood. The source is a woman in her twenties or thirties with acute or convalescent COVID-19. V is TRBV9 and J is TRBJ2-3; D is uncertain. CDR3 DNA sequence: TGTGCCAGCAGCGTCCACTACCGCGAAGATACGCAGTATTTT. Protein: CASSVHYREDTQYF.